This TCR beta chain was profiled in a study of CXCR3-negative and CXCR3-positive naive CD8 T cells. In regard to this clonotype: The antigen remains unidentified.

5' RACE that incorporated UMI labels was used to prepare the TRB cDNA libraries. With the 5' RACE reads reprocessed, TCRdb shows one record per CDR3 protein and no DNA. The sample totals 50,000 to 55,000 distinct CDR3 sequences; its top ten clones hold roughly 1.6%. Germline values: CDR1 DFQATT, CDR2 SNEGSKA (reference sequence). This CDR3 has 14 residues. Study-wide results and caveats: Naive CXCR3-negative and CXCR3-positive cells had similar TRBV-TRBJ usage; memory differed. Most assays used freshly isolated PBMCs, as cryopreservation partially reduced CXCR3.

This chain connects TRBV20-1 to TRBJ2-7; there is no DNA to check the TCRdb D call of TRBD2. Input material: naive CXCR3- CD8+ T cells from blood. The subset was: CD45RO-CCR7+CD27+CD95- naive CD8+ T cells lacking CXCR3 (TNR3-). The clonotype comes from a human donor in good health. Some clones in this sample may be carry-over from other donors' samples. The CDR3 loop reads CSPEIRDSPYEQYF.